One and the same sample provided the 19 T cell receptor beta chains below, sequenced in a study of T cell responses to AZD1222 COVID-19 vaccine (dated by TCRdb to about 2021). Preparation of the library involved the immunoSEQ multiplex PCR assay. TCRdb provides this immuneACCESS table in a form limited to in-frame rearrangements. Some clones are lacking; in checked studies, under half of them reflect an unresolved V gene, and why the rest are absent is not known. The sample yields 89,000 or so clones; 85% to 90% were counted once. Roughly 5.6% of the sample goes to the ten largest clones. This specimen's time point label, per the study, means: about 28 days (+/-7) after the second vaccine dose. The sequencing here drew on peripheral blood, taken 28 days after the second AZD1222 dose. Receptor source: an adult who received the AZD1222 COVID-19 vaccine.

CDR3 in DNA: TGTGCCAGCAGCGGCACAGGGGATGTGGACACTGAAGCTTTCTTT. Translating it yields CASSGTGDVDTEAFF. V is TRBV9 and J is TRBJ1-1; 7 bases align to TRBD1. The CDR3 is 15 amino acids. V lost 3 bases to trimming and J lost 3 bases; unmatched junction nucleotides: 8. Germline V gives CDR1 SGDLS, CDR2 YYNGEE.

The CDR3 here is CAWGGGQANQPQHF. CDR3 sequence (DNA): TGTGCCTGGGGTGGAGGGCAGGCCAATCAGCCCCAGCATTTT. The rearrangement joins TRBV30 to TRBJ1-5; the D is unclear. Trimming stripped 5 bases from V and 3 bases from J, with 14 bases between. The CDR3 totals 14 residues. Germline CDR1 and CDR2: GTSNPN and SVGIG (reference sequence).

The sample holds a few counts of this clone. The V and J genes are TRBV28 and TRBJ1-1, with D possibly TRBD1 on 5 matching bases. The germline V gene encodes CDR1 MDHEN and CDR2 SYDVKM. This CDR3 is built from 13 residues. Deletions cut 9 bases from V and 0 bases from J, with 11 bases between. In DNA, the CDR3 is TGTGCCAGTACTGAGGGGCTGAACACTGAAGCTTTCTTT. This gives the protein CASTEGLNTEAFF.

The chain employs TRBV29-1 and TRBJ1-1, with D maybe TRBD1 (5 bases). The germline CDR1 and CDR2 sequences are SQVTM and ANQGSEA. Trimming cost V 3 bases and J 0 bases, with 8 bases left between them. This CDR3 spans 13 amino acids. In DNA form, the CDR3 reads TGCAGCGTTGATGCAGGGCTGAACACTGAAGCTTTCTTT. Translating gives CSVDAGLNTEAFF. Based on the CDR3 plus reference TRBV29-1 and TRBJ1-1, the full variable domain is SAVISQKPSRDICQRGTSLTIQCQVDSQVTMMFWYRQQPGQSLTLIATANQGSEATYESGFVIDKFPISRPNLTFSTLTVSNMSPEDSSIYLCSVDAGLNTEAFFGQGTRLTVV.

The genes are TRBV28 and TRBJ1-4; tentatively, D is TRBD1 (5 bases). V was shortened by 8 bases and J by 6 bases, with 19 bases between the two germline ends. Germline V CDR1 and CDR2: MDHEN, SYDVKM. The CDR3 length is 15 residues. The CDR3 DNA sequence: TGTGCCAGCGGAGGACAAGGGCTAGGGGATGAAAAACTGTTTTTT. Amino acids: CASGGQGLGDEKLFF. The whole variable domain, remainder taken from reference TRBV28 and TRBJ1-4, is DVKVTQSSRYLVKRTGEKVFLECVQDMDHENMFWYRQDPGLGLRLIYFSYDVKMKEKGDIPEGYSVSREKKERFSLILESASTNQTSMYLCASGGQGLGDEKLFFGSGTQLSVL.

This chain connects TRBV7-9 to TRBJ2-1; 14 nucleotides line up with TRBD2. The CDR3 covers 18 residues. Germline V gene lookup returns CDR1 SEHNR and CDR2 FQNEAQ (reference sequence). The V and J ends lost 4 bases and 3 bases, in that order; junction bases with no gene match: 8. CDR3 loop: CASSSPGLAGAGYNEQFF. CDR3 nucleotides: TGTGCCAGCAGCTCCCCGGGACTAGCGGGAGCAGGCTACAATGAGCAGTTCTTC. Using reference TRBV7-9 and TRBJ2-1 for the parts outside the CDR3, the full variable domain is DTGVSQNPRHKITKRGQNVTFRCDPISEHNRLYWYRQTLGQGPEFLTYFQNEAQLEKSRLLSDRFSAERPKGSFSTLEIQRTEQGDSAMYLCASSSPGLAGAGYNEQFFGPGTRLTVL.

The chain joins TRBV14 to TRBJ2-1; D uncertain. CDR3 size: 15 residues. Trimming cost V 4 bases and J 6 bases, with 16 bases left between them. Germline values: CDR1 SGHDN, CDR2 FVKESK. The CDR3 region is CASSPRVSFSNEQFF. DNA of the CDR3: TGTGCCAGCAGCCCTAGGGTTTCCTTCTCCAATGAGCAGTTCTTC.

This sequence joins TRBV21-1 and TRBJ2-1; the table's TRBD1 call for D was not verified on the DNA. TRBV21-1 is a pseudogene segment. This CDR3 contains 17 residues. This CDR3 reads CASSKARDREANNEQFF. Here the CDR3 DNA reads TGTGCCAGCAGCAAAGCGCGGGACAGGGAGGCTAACAATGAGCAGTTCTTC.

The chain recombines TRBV24-1 with TRBJ2-3; D not resolved. Germline V lookup: CDR1 KGHDR, CDR2 SFDVKD. The CDR3 is made up of 16 amino acids. V was clipped by 1 base and J by 1 base, with 11 bases between them. The CDR3 DNA reads as TGTGCCACCAGTGATTTCGGGCTAGTTGGCACAGATACGCAGTATTTT. It yields the protein CATSDFGLVGTDTQYF.

The gene calls are TRBV10-3 and TRBJ2-7; the match to TRBD2 covers 7 bases. The CDR3 has 14 residues. V lost 8 bases and J lost 3; bases outside the gene matches: 10. Germline lookup yields CDR1 ENHRY and CDR2 SYGVKD. CDR3 in amino acids: CAIRPGSGLYEQYF. Here the CDR3 DNA reads TGTGCCATCCGCCCGGGTAGCGGGCTCTACGAGCAGTACTTC.

This clone was seen only once. The gene calls are TRBV18 and TRBJ1-2; D ambiguous. V was cut by 2 bases and J by 4 bases, with 8 bases left in between. The CDR3 length is 13 residues. Germline CDR1 reads KGHSH; CDR2 reads LQKENI. DNA for the CDR3: TGTGCCAGCTCACCAACATATCTCTATGGCTACACCTTC. Amino acids: CASSPTYLYGYTF.

The chain employs TRBV7-9 and TRBJ2-1; TRBD2 aligns across 11 bases. CDR1 SEHNR and CDR2 FQNEAQ come from the germline V gene (reference sequence). The CDR3 spans 16 residues. V gave up 4 bases and J gave up 3 bases; unmatched junction bases: 5. CDR3 amino acids: CASSWSGTSGYNEQFF. CDR3 DNA sequence: TGTGCCAGCAGCTGGTCCGGGACTAGCGGCTACAATGAGCAGTTCTTC.

In its sample, this clone was seen once. The chain combines TRBV28 with TRBJ1-3; 9 nucleotides agree with TRBD1. V was clipped by 5 bases and J by 5 bases; unmatched bases: 4. The CDR3 is 14 residues long. Per the germline V gene, CDR1 is MDHEN and CDR2 is SYDVKM. CDR3 sequence reads: CASSGQGRRNTIYF. In DNA form, the CDR3 reads TGTGCCAGCAGTGGACAGGGGAGACGAAACACCATATATTTT.

This chain links TRBV4-2 with TRBJ1-4; maybe TRBD1 (5 bases). The CDR3 totals 15 residues. V lost 1 base and J lost 8, with 14 bases in between. Germline lookup yields CDR1 LGHNA and CDR2 YNFKEQ. The CDR3 is CASSQAGTGREKLFF. In DNA, the CDR3 is TGTGCCAGCAGCCAAGCGGGGACGGGGCGCGAAAAACTGTTTTTT.

This clone came up once. The chain recombines TRBV5-1 with TRBJ2-5; D is perhaps TRBD1 (5 bases). This CDR3 region has 11 residues. CDR1 and CDR2 from the germline V gene are SGHRS and YFSETQ. V lost 3 bases, J lost 5 bases, and 5 bases lay in between. Here the CDR3 DNA reads TGCGCCAGCAGCTGGGGCGAGACCCAGTACTTC. Protein: CASSWGETQYF. Looking up the rest from reference TRBV5-1 and TRBJ2-5 gives the full variable domain: KAGVTQTPRYLIKTRGQQVTLSCSPISGHRSVSWYQQTPGQGLQFLFEYFSETQRNKGNFPGRFSGRQFSNSRSEMNVSTLELGDSALYLCASSWGETQYFGPGTRLLVL.

J is TRBJ1-2 and V is TRBV10-3; D is unclear. Germline values: CDR1 ENHRY, CDR2 SYGVKD. The CDR3 has 13 amino acids. The V end lost 2 bases, the J end lost 3 bases, and 7 bases lay between the germline ends. The CDR3 loop reads CAISENADYGYTF. The CDR3 region has the DNA TGTGCCATCAGTGAGAATGCGGACTATGGCTACACCTTC.

The chain employs TRBV19 and TRBJ1-2; tentatively, D is TRBD1 (5 bases). The CDR3 is 14 amino acids. Trimming cost V 10 bases and J 4 bases, with 19 bases left between them. Germline-derived CDR1 and CDR2 are LNHDA and SQIVND (reference sequence). The CDR3 coding sequence is TGTGCCACCACCCCTCCGGGACGGGGCTATGGCTACACCTTC. Encoded protein: CATTPPGRGYGYTF.

V is TRBV7-9 and J is TRBJ2-7; maybe TRBD1 (6 bases). From germline, CDR1 is SEHNR and CDR2 FQNEAQ (reference sequence). V lost 4 bases and J lost 1, with 11 bases in between. CDR3 length equals 14 residues. The CDR3 DNA reads TGTGCCAGCAGCTCCAGGACAGAGTCCTACGAGCAGTACTTC. As protein: CASSSRTESYEQYF.

The chain couples TRBV6-5 to TRBJ2-7, with 11 bases that match TRBD2. Germline V gene sequence: CDR1 MNHEY, CDR2 SVGAGI. Trimming took 8 bases from V and 2 from J; bases not matched to a gene: 5. This CDR3 region has 14 residues. As DNA, the CDR3 is TGTGCCAGCGGCCTAGCGGGAGGACCCTACGAGCAGTACTTC. It yields the protein CASGLAGGPYEQYF.